This TCR beta chain was sequenced in a study of T cell repertoires in cytomegalovirus infection. TCRdb recomputed calls from the reads with MiXCR, one row per CDR3 protein. The data hold almost 300,000 distinct CDR3 sequences, with roughly a tenth observed a single time. This clonotype was detected ten times or more. The CDR3 runs to 19 residues. CDR1 is MNHEY, CDR2 SVGAGI, per germline. Trimming cost V 2 bases and J 0 bases, with 20 bases left between them. Source material: PBMCs. The chain has TRBV6-5 and TRBJ2-1, with a possible D match to TRBD2 (7 bases). The TCR originated in a human donor in good health (CMV status not recorded). Some clones in this sample may be carry-over from other donors' samples. The CDR3 region has the DNA TGTGCCAGCAGTTACCCCCGGGCGGGGGCCCGAAGCTCCTACAATGAGCAGTTCTTC. It translates to CASSYPRAGARSSYNEQFF.